This T cell receptor (beta chain) derives from a study of T cells in Graves' hyperthyroidism and ophthalmopathy. Germline CDR1 SGHDT, CDR2 YYEEEE. After removal of 2 bases from V and 3 bases from J, the junction contained 3 bases not matched to a gene. This CDR3 is built from 14 residues. This clonotype was recorded at least ten times. The CDR3 regions of TCR beta were amplified from RNA transcripts. First-round RT-PCR targeting the TCR CDR3 was performed with the HTBI primer set. TCRdb redid the calling of the multiplex PCR reads with MiXCR, one entry per CDR3 protein. The data hold fewer than 650,000 distinct CDR3 sequences, with 11% to 15% observed a single time. Not enrolled were patients with uncontrolled infection, other autoimmune disease, pregnancy or lactation. Diagnoses were made from clinical symptoms, serum measures (thyroxine and TRAb), thyroid ultrasound and orbital computed tomography.

The sample taken for sequencing was blood. This TCR was recovered from a woman aged 40 to 55 with Graves' hyperthyroidism. The V and J genes are TRBV5-6 and TRBJ2-3; 7 bases map to TRBD1. DNA for the CDR3: TGTGCCAGCAGCTTTCCGGGACAGACAGATACGCAGTATTTT. Amino acid sequence: CASSFPGQTDTQYF.